One sample yielded the 30 T cell receptor beta chains listed below, sequenced in a study of Graves' ophthalmopathy and Graves' hyperthyroidism. The authors amplified TCR beta CDR3 regions, and they did so from RNA transcripts for repertoire sequencing. First-round RT-PCR employed HTBI primers, with a second-round multiplex PCR after it. MiXCR was run by TCRdb on the multiplex PCR reads, yielding one entry per CDR3 protein. The top ten clones hold approximately 8.2% of a sample with 210,000 or so distinct CDR3 sequences, roughly 27% of them seen once. Sequenced sample: peripheral blood. These receptors originate from a middle-aged man with Graves' ophthalmopathy.

This clonotype has ten or more counts. V is TRBV12-3 or TRBV12-4 and J is TRBJ2-2, with D possibly matching TRBD2 (5 bases). Trimming took 8 bases from V and 4 from J, leaving 11 bases between them. This CDR3 has 13 amino acids. The CDR3 region is CASGGLITGELFF. CDR3 bases: TGTGCCAGCGGAGGCCTGATCACCGGGGAGCTGTTTTTT.

This clonotype showed up many times. The chain employs TRBV2 and TRBJ1-1; D is ambiguous. CDR1 is SNHLY, CDR2 FYNNEI, per germline. The CDR3 has 13 residues. V was clipped by 11 bases and J by 6 bases, with 19 bases between them. The CDR3 loop is CAGSGLRVAEAFF. The CDR3 bases are TGTGCCGGATCGGGGTTGAGGGTGGCTGAAGCTTTCTTT.

The sample holds many counts of this clonotype. The rearrangement joins TRBV19 to TRBJ2-2; D call uncertain. V was cut by 7 bases and J by 4 bases, with 7 bases left in between. Germline V gene data show CDR1 as LNHDA and CDR2 as SQIVND (reference sequence). The CDR3 has 12 residues. The CDR3 DNA is TGTGCCAGTACATCGGGCACCGGGGAGCTGTTTTTT. Amino acids: CASTSGTGELFF.

The gene calls are TRBV6-2 or TRBV6-3 and TRBJ1-3; D uncertain. In germline, CDR1 is MNHEY, CDR2 SVGEGT. CDR3 length equals 15 residues. V lost 2 bases and J 0 bases, leaving 8 bases between the germline ends. CDR3 residues: CASSYVRSSGNTIYF. The CDR3 bases are TGTGCCAGCAGTTACGTCCGGAGCTCTGGAAACACCATATATTTT.

This clonotype was counted ten times or more. J is TRBJ1-5 and V is TRBV28; 7 bases align to TRBD1. CDR1 and CDR2 (germline): MDHEN, SYDVKM. The J segment lost 3 bases and the V segment lost 6 bases, leaving 20 bases of the junction unmatched. The CDR3 is 19 amino acids. The CDR3 coding sequence is TGTGCCAGCAGCCTGGGGGGGACAGACAACACCCACTACAATCAGCCCCAGCATTTT. Translating gives CASSLGGTDNTHYNQPQHF. Full variable domain (missing parts from reference TRBV28 and TRBJ1-5): DVKVTQSSRYLVKRTGEKVFLECVQDMDHENMFWYRQDPGLGLRLIYFSYDVKMKEKGDIPEGYSVSREKKERFSLILESASTNQTSMYLCASSLGGTDNTHYNQPQHFGDGTRLSIL.

This clonotype came up many times. The chain has TRBV19 and TRBJ1-2; tentative D call: TRBD1 (5 bases). Trimming shortened V by 2 bases and J by 3 bases, and 10 bases separated the two germline ends. Germline V gene lookup returns CDR1 LNHDA and CDR2 SQIVND (reference sequence). CDR3 length: 14 residues. CDR3 sequence (DNA): TGTGCCAGTAGTATACGCGGGGGGGACTATGGCTACACCTTC. Amino acid sequence: CASSIRGGDYGYTF.

This clonotype occurred many times. The chain is built from TRBV2 and TRBJ1-5, with no clear D. Deletions cut 6 bases from V and 1 base from J, with 10 bases between. The CDR3 covers 14 residues. CDR1 is SNHLY and CDR2 is FYNNEI in the germline V gene. For the CDR3, the DNA is TGTGCCAGCAGAATAGCACGGAGCAATCAGCCCCAGCATTTT. Translating it yields CASRIARSNQPQHF.

There are many counts of this clonotype. The final CDR3 position lacks the conserved phenylalanine or tryptophan, pointing to a likely read error. The chain recombines TRBV6-1 with TRBJ2-2; 7 bases are shared with TRBD2. V shed 9 bases, J shed 3 bases, and the junction held 4 bases outside the gene matches. The V gene's germline CDR1 is MNHNS and CDR2 SASEGT. CDR3 length: 13 residues. CDR3 sequence reads: CASGTIYTGELFS. The CDR3 DNA follows: TGTGCCAGTGGGACTATATACACCGGGGAGCTGTTTTCT.

This clonotype was detected many times. The chain combines TRBV13 with TRBJ2-5; 8 bases line up with TRBD2. Germline V gene sequence: CDR1 PRHDT, CDR2 FYEKMQ (reference sequence). Trimming removed 5 bases from V and 1 base from J; junction bases left unmatched: 6. The CDR3 covers 15 residues. The CDR3: CASSPSGSSQETQYF. CDR3 DNA sequence: TGTGCCAGCAGCCCGAGCGGGAGCTCCCAAGAGACCCAGTACTTC.

This clonotype was recorded many times. This rearrangement joins TRBV7-9 to TRBJ1-1; a possible D gene is TRBD1 (5 bases). The V gene lost 2 bases and the J gene lost 3 bases, with 10 bases spanning the gap. From germline, CDR1 is SEHNR and CDR2 FQNEAQ (reference sequence). The CDR3 runs to 14 residues. In DNA form, the CDR3 reads TGTGCCAGCAGCTTATTGAGGGGTTACACTGAAGCTTTCTTT. Amino acid sequence: CASSLLRGYTEAFF.

This clonotype was counted many times. The chain links TRBV29-1 to TRBJ2-7, with TRBD2 matching 9 bases. The J segment lost 4 bases and the V segment lost 1 base, leaving 8 bases of the junction unmatched. CDR3 length: 15 amino acids. From germline, CDR1 is SQVTM and CDR2 ANQGSEA. The CDR3 DNA reads as TGCAGCGTTGAAGCTAGCGGGAAAGGATCTTACGAGCAGTACTTC. This codes for CSVEASGKGSYEQYF.

The V and J genes are TRBV28 and TRBJ2-7, with 8 positions matching TRBD1. The CDR3 length is 15 residues. Per the germline V gene, CDR1 is MDHEN and CDR2 is SYDVKM. The V gene end was trimmed by 6 bases and the J gene end by 4 bases; junction bases not matched to a gene: 11. CDR3 sequence reads: CASRSYFTGGYEQYF. The CDR3 coding sequence is TGTGCCAGCAGATCGTACTTCACAGGGGGTTACGAGCAGTACTTC.

This clonotype was counted ten times or more. The gene calls are TRBV28 and TRBJ2-7, with D possibly being TRBD1 (5 bases). Trimming took off 4 bases at V and 5 bases at J, with 24 bases between the two ends. The CDR3 sequence is 17 residues long. Germline assignment: CDR1 MDHEN and CDR2 SYDVKM. CDR3 sequence reads: CASSYPSQGPRSNEQYF. The CDR3 region has the DNA TGTGCCAGCAGTTACCCTTCCCAGGGCCCCCGATCGAACGAGCAGTACTTC.

This clonotype was seen many times. The V gene is TRBV4-3, the J gene TRBJ2-7; 9 bases map to TRBD2. V lost 3 bases, J lost 2 bases, and 5 bases stayed unmatched. The CDR3 contains 15 residues. Germline V gene data show CDR1 as LGHNA and CDR2 as YSLEER. The CDR3 region has the DNA TGCGCCAGCAGCCAGGTAGCGGGAGTCCCCTACGAGCAGTACTTC. Its protein product is CASSQVAGVPYEQYF.

This clonotype was observed many times. The chain joins TRBV28 to TRBJ2-5; D call uncertain. This CDR3 spans 16 amino acids. Germline V gene lookup returns CDR1 MDHEN and CDR2 SYDVKM. The V end lost 6 bases, the J end lost 2 bases, and 19 bases lay between the germline ends. CDR3: CASSPTARQVQETQYF. The CDR3 DNA reads as TGTGCCAGCAGCCCCACGGCCCGACAAGTACAAGAGACCCAGTACTTC.

This clonotype was detected many times. V is TRBV12-3 or TRBV12-4 and J is TRBJ1-1; D gene uncertain. The germline V and J ends were trimmed by 3 bases and 0 bases, with 17 bases remaining between them. This CDR3 spans 17 amino acids. The DNA of the CDR3 is TGTGCCAGCAGTTTTAAGGGTAAACTAACCATGAACACTGAAGCTTTCTTT. It specifies CASSFKGKLTMNTEAFF.

This clonotype occurred many times. The rearrangement joins TRBV19 to TRBJ2-2; tentatively, D is TRBD2 (7 bases). Germline V gene data show CDR1 as LNHDA and CDR2 as SQIVND (reference sequence). Trimming cost V 8 bases and J 3 bases, with 10 bases left between them. The CDR3 sequence is 13 residues long. The CDR3 sequence: CASGGAYTGELFF. CDR3 coding DNA: TGTGCCAGTGGGGGGGCCTACACCGGGGAGCTGTTTTTT.

V usage is TRBV10-3 and J usage is TRBJ1-1; no reliable D call. This CDR3 contains 15 residues. Germline CDR1 ENHRY, CDR2 SYGVKD. The ends were cut back, 2 bases at V and 2 bases at J, with 12 bases in the middle. This chain's CDR3 is CAISEPPGVNTEAFF. The CDR3 coding sequence is TGTGCCATCAGTGAGCCCCCGGGCGTTAACACTGAAGCTTTCTTT.

This clonotype was picked up one time. The CDR3 nucleotides are TGTGCCATCAGTGTACGGGGGACCGGGGGCACTGAAGCTTTCTTT. This codes for CAISVRGTGGTEAFF. The chain combines TRBV10-3 with TRBJ1-1, with D possibly being TRBD1 (5 bases). Germline V gene sequence: CDR1 ENHRY, CDR2 SYGVKD. With 4 bases removed from V and 4 bases from J, the gap between germline ends came to 16 bases. The CDR3 totals 15 residues.

This clonotype has a count of ten or more. This sequence joins TRBV29-1 and TRBJ2-2; D ambiguous. This CDR3 contains 12 residues. V was shortened by 7 bases and J by 7 bases, with 13 bases between the two germline ends. The germline V gene encodes CDR1 SQVTM and CDR2 ANQGSEA. The chain's CDR3 is CSAKEQFGELFF. The DNA for the CDR3 is TGCAGCGCAAAGGAACAGTTCGGGGAGCTGTTTTTT.

V is TRBV27 and J is TRBJ1-2; possible D gene TRBD1, 5 bases. CDR3 size: 13 residues. The germline CDR1 and CDR2 sequences are MNHEY and SMNVEV (reference sequence). V gave up 2 bases and J gave up 4 bases, with 8 bases separating them. CDR3 DNA sequence: TGTGCCAGCAGTTTAGGACACCCCTATGGCTACACCTTC. Protein: CASSLGHPYGYTF.

There are many counts of this clonotype. This sequence joins TRBV4-2 and TRBJ1-3, with D hard to call. Germline lookup yields CDR1 LGHNA and CDR2 YNFKEQ. This CDR3 is 14 amino acids long. V lost 0 bases, J lost 3 bases, and 6 bases lay in between. This CDR3 reads CASSQEEVGNTIYF. The CDR3 DNA reads as TGTGCCAGCAGCCAAGAAGAGGTTGGAAACACCATATATTTT.

The chain combines TRBV15 with TRBJ1-1; D is unresolved. In germline, CDR1 is LNHNV, CDR2 YYDKDF (reference sequence). V lost 4 bases, J lost 1 base, and 7 bases lay in between. The CDR3 has 13 residues. The CDR3 sequence is CATSIGRNTEAFF. CDR3 bases: TGTGCCACCAGCATTGGGAGGAACACTGAAGCTTTCTTT.

The V gene is TRBV2, the J gene TRBJ2-5; no clear D. The V end lost 7 bases, the J end lost 1 base, and 7 bases lay between the germline ends. From germline, CDR1 is SNHLY and CDR2 FYNNEI. The CDR3 has 12 residues. CDR3 region: CASKGIQETQYF. The CDR3 DNA sequence: TGTGCCAGCAAGGGTATCCAAGAGACCCAGTACTTC. Supplemented by reference TRBV2 and TRBJ2-5, the full variable domain reads EPEVTQTPSHQVTQMGQEVILRCVPISNHLYFYWYRQILGQKVEFLVSFYNNEISEKSEIFDDQFSVERPDGSNFTLKIRSTKLEDSAMYFCASKGIQETQYFGPGTRLLVL.

The rearrangement links TRBV6-2 or TRBV6-3 to TRBJ1-1, with a tentative D call TRBD1 (6 bases). V lost 6 bases and J lost 1, with 12 bases in between. This CDR3 contains 14 residues. The V gene's germline CDR1 is MNHEY and CDR2 SVGEGT. In DNA, the CDR3 is TGTGCCAGCAGCAGCGACAGGCCGAACACTGAAGCTTTCTTT. It yields the protein CASSSDRPNTEAFF.

J is TRBJ2-7 and V is TRBV4-1; TRBD2 matches 10 bases. Germline V gene data show CDR1 as MGHRA and CDR2 as YSYEKL. The trim removed 2 bases at V and 2 bases at J, leaving 21 bases unmatched. CDR3 size: 21 residues. The CDR3 region is CASSQRLTRWLAGDPPYEQYF. The DNA of the CDR3 is TGCGCCAGCAGCCAACGCTTAACTCGGTGGCTAGCGGGGGACCCACCCTACGAGCAGTACTTC.

The rearrangement links TRBV10-3 to TRBJ2-7; TRBD1 aligns across 7 bases. The CDR3 has 16 amino acids. Germline CDR1 ENHRY, CDR2 SYGVKD. After removal of 8 bases from V and 2 bases from J, the junction contained 15 bases not matched to a gene. This CDR3 is CAIRTKGKGATYEQYF. The CDR3 DNA is TGTGCCATCCGTACCAAGGGAAAGGGGGCCACCTACGAGCAGTACTTC.

The sample holds many counts of this clonotype. This sequence joins TRBV28 and TRBJ2-2; possibly TRBD1 for D (6 bases). Germline V gene lookup returns CDR1 MDHEN and CDR2 SYDVKM. The V end lost 7 bases, the J end lost 4 bases, and 10 bases lay between the germline ends. This CDR3 has 13 amino acids. The CDR3 DNA sequence: TGTGCCAGCAAACTCAGGGGCACCGGGGAGCTGTTTTTT. Its protein product is CASKLRGTGELFF.

This clonotype came up many times. The rearrangement joins TRBV7-3 to TRBJ2-5; D gene ambiguous. The CDR3 runs 13 residues. With 3 bases removed from V and 0 bases from J, the gap between germline ends came to 5 bases. The germline gives CDR1 SGHTA, CDR2 FQGTGA. The CDR3 here is CASSFGHQETQYF. As DNA, the CDR3 is TGTGCCAGCAGCTTCGGACACCAAGAGACCCAGTACTTC.

This clonotype was counted ten times or more. The chain combines TRBV12-3 or TRBV12-4 with TRBJ2-7; TRBD2 matches at 10 bases. The CDR3 has 14 amino acids. The junction had 4 bases not matched to a gene; V was cut back by 2 bases and J by 6 bases. CDR3 in amino acids: CASSLSGLAAEQYF. In DNA form, the CDR3 reads TGTGCCAGCAGTTTAAGCGGACTAGCGGCCGAGCAGTACTTC.